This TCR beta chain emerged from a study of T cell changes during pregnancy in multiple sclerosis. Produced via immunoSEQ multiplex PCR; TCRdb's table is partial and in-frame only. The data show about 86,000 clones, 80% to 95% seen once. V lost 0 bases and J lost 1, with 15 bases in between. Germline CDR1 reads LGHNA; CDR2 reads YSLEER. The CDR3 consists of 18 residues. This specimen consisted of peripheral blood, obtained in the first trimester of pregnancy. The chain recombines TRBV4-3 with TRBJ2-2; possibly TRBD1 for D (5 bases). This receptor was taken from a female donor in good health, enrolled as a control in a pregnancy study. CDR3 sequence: CASSQDHFYQGNTGELFF. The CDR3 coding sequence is TGCGCCAGCAGCCAAGACCACTTCTACCAGGGGAACACCGGGGAGCTGTTTTTT.